This TCR beta chain derives from a study of post-analysis software for immune sequencing data. Study results and limitations: About 5 TRBV segments (TRBV5-6, TRBV5-1 and TRBV20-1 among them) occurred more frequently in patients than in controls.

Germline V gives CDR1 SQVTM, CDR2 ANQGSEA. J lost 0 bases, V lost 2 bases, and 6 bases had no gene match. CDR3 size: 16 residues. Libraries were made from TCR beta cDNA, and they carried unique molecular identifiers. From the PCR reads, TCRdb called clonotypes with MiXCR, one entry per CDR3 protein. The data hold 700,000 to 800,000 distinct CDR3 sequences, with 25% to 30% observed a single time. Remarks on this clonotype: Its cognate antigen is unknown.

The clonotype comes from a girl between 5 and 17 years old with multiple sclerosis. This chain joins TRBV29-1 and TRBJ1-3; 8 bases match TRBD1. Source material: blood. The CDR3 sequence is CSVESLQGASGNTIYF. The CDR3 nucleotides read TGCAGCGTTGAAAGTCTCCAGGGGGCCTCTGGAAACACCATATATTTT.